The rows below give T cell receptor beta chains drawn from one sample of a study of control samples from healthy donors and cancer patients. Sequencing was performed with immunoSEQ multiplex PCR; in TCRdb, only in-frame clones are kept and a portion is missing. The sample yields roughly 86,000 clones, 91% seen once. The specimen sequenced was blood. Every receptor here comes from a man aged 25 to 40 in good health. The CDR3 runs from the conserved cysteine through the conserved F or W. The D gene is left open where the match is weak. Not all rows give a size; the values are once, few, many and, for expanded clones, a class.

TRBV4-3,TRBJ1-1,NA,14,NA,CASSPGTGGTEAFF,TGCGCCAGCAGCCCCGGGACCGGGGGCACTGAAGCTTTCTTT
TRBV10-3,TRBJ2-1,TRBD2,13,NA,CAISELAGVEQFF,TGTGCCATCAGTGAGCTAGCGGGAGTGGAGCAGTTCTTC
TRBV19,TRBJ2-5,NA,15,NA,CASGLGGWPSETQYF,TGTGCCAGTGGACTCGGGGGCTGGCCATCTGAGACCCAGTACTTC
TRBV5-6,TRBJ1-2,TRBD1,16,few,CASSLSPGQVDYGYTF,TGTGCCAGCAGCTTAAGTCCGGGACAGGTAGACTATGGCTACACCTTC
TRBV7-9,TRBJ1-2,NA,12,few,CASSLAVAGYTF,TGTGCCAGCAGCTTAGCAGTGGCTGGCTACACCTTC
TRBV30,TRBJ1-2,TRBD1,12,once,CASNRGNYGYTF,TGTGCCTCAAACAGGGGGAACTATGGCTACACCTTC
TRBV7-2,TRBJ1-3,NA,16,NA,CASSLDIPRSGNTIYF,TGTGCCAGCAGCTTAGACATCCCCCGCTCTGGAAACACCATATATTTT
TRBV15,TRBJ2-1,TRBD2,16,NA,CATSRSKGLAGDEQFF,TGTGCCACCAGCAGATCAAAGGGACTAGCGGGAGATGAGCAGTTCTTC
TRBV27,TRBJ2-1,NA,13,NA,CASSFRTRREQFF,TGTGCCAGCAGTTTTCGTACCCGCCGTGAGCAGTTCTTC
TRBV9,TRBJ2-1,TRBD2,18,NA,CASSSKRASGGSYNEQFF,TGTGCCAGCAGCTCCAAGAGGGCTAGCGGGGGCTCCTACAATGAGCAGTTCTTC
TRBV6-6,TRBJ2-3,TRBD2,17,once,CASSRLAGGRRTDTQYF,TGTGCCAGCAGCCGACTAGCGGGGGGGCGCAGAACAGATACGCAGTATTTT
TRBV5-1,TRBJ2-7,TRBD1,16,NA,CASSYLGQGNTYEQYF,TGCGCCAGCAGCTACCTCGGACAGGGGAACACCTACGAGCAGTACTTC
TRBV4-1,TRBJ2-5,NA,16,NA,CASSRAPAGVQETQYF,TGCGCCAGCAGCCGCGCCCCCGCAGGGGTCCAAGAGACCCAGTACTTC
TRBV7-8,TRBJ2-1,TRBD1,15,NA,CASRAGTGRHNEQFF,TGTGCCAGCAGGGCCGGGACAGGGCGGCACAATGAGCAGTTCTTC
TRBV7-9,TRBJ2-7,TRBD1,15,NA,CASSSLRTGSYEQYF,TGTGCCAGCAGCTCATTGAGGACAGGGTCCTACGAGCAGTACTTC
TRBV30,TRBJ2-1,TRBD2,15,NA,CAWSVQLAGGNEQFF,TGTGCCTGGAGTGTACAACTAGCGGGGGGCAATGAGCAGTTCTTC
TRBV19,TRBJ2-4,TRBD2,18,NA,CASSITSGGVLAKNIQYF,TGTGCCAGTAGTATAACTAGCGGGGGAGTTCTAGCCAAAAACATTCAGTACTTC